This TCR beta chain emerged from a study of technical replicates of blood from a handful of donors. Sequencing was performed with immunoSEQ multiplex PCR; in TCRdb, only in-frame clones are kept and a portion is missing. There are tens of thousands of clones in the sample; 95% to 97% occur only once, and 0.22% lies in the top ten. The CDR3 contains 15 residues. Trimming cost V 0 bases and J 5 bases, with 13 bases left between them. Germline V CDR1 and CDR2: PRHDT, FYEKMQ (reference sequence). The receptor was isolated from a human donor in good health. Sequenced sample: T cells isolated from PBMCs. This chain connects TRBV13 to TRBJ1-2; no clear D. CDR3 DNA sequence: TGTGCCAGCAGCTTAGGATCGTACGGGAATTATGGCTACACCTTC. This codes for CASSLGSYGNYGYTF.